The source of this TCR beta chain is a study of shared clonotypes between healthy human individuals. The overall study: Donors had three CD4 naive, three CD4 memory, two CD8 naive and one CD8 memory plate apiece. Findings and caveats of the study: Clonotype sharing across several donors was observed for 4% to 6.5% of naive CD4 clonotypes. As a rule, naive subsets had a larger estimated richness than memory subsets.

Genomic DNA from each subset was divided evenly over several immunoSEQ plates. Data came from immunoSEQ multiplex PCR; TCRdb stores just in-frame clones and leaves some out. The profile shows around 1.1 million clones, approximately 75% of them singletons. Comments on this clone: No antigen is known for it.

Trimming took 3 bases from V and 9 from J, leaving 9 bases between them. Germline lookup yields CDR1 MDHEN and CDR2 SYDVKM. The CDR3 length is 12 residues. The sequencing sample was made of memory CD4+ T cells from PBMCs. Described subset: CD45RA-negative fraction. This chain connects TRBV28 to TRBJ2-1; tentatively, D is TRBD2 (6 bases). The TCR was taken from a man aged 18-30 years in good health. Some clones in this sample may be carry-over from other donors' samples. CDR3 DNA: TGTGCCAGCAGTTTGGGGGGTAGTGAGCAGTTCTTC. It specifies CASSLGGSEQFF.